This TCR beta chain comes out of a study of T cells of healthy individuals. This clonotype was seen only a few times. MiXCR was run by TCRdb on the 5' RACE reads, yielding one entry per CDR3 protein. The sample holds 75,000 to 95,000 distinct CDR3 sequences, approximately 4.8% seen once. Trimming removed 9 bases at V and 4 bases at J, with 16 bases between. This CDR3 is 13 amino acids long. Per the germline V gene, CDR1 is SNHLY and CDR2 is FYNNEI. V and J are TRBV2 and TRBJ2-7, with D possibly matching TRBD2 (5 bases). The receptor comes from a female donor in good health. CDR3 amino acids: CASERERIYEQYF. The CDR3 bases are TGTGCCAGTGAGAGGGAGCGGATATACGAGCAGTACTTC.